Each of the 28 T cell receptor beta chains below was sequenced from the same sample in a study of early T cells in non-severe SARS-CoV-2 infection. TCRdb processed the 5' RACE reads anew with MiXCR; each CDR3 protein has one entry. The sample shows some 40,000 distinct CDR3 sequences, just under 4% of them seen only once. Sequencing was carried out using whole blood. These receptors were obtained from an adult who was a healthcare worker with PCR-confirmed SARS-CoV-2 infection or an uninfected control (not recorded which).

Ten or more counts support this clonotype. The chain joins TRBV12-3 or TRBV12-4 to TRBJ2-3, with 7 nucleotides matching TRBD2. The trim removed 3 bases at V and 1 base at J, leaving 1 base unmatched. The CDR3 consists of 14 residues. CDR3 DNA: TGTGCCAGCAGTTTGAGCGGGGGCACAGATACGCAGTATTTT. It translates to CASSLSGGTDTQYF.

V usage is TRBV28 and J usage is TRBJ2-5; D might be TRBD1 (5 bases). The ends were cut back, 3 bases at V and 7 bases at J, with 15 bases in the middle. The germline gives CDR1 MDHEN, CDR2 SYDVKM. The CDR3 totals 14 residues. DNA for the CDR3: TGTGCCAGCAGTTTCGTACAGGCCCCGGGGACCCAGTACTTC. Protein sequence: CASSFVQAPGTQYF. Variable domain in full (rest from reference TRBV28 and TRBJ2-5): DVKVTQSSRYLVKRTGEKVFLECVQDMDHENMFWYRQDPGLGLRLIYFSYDVKMKEKGDIPEGYSVSREKKERFSLILESASTNQTSMYLCASSFVQAPGTQYFGPGTRLLVL.

Many counts were recorded for this clonotype. This rearrangement joins TRBV10-3 to TRBJ2-7, with 9 bases identical to TRBD2. Germline assignment: CDR1 ENHRY and CDR2 SYGVKD. With 6 bases clipped from V and 5 bases from J, the junction kept 5 bases outside the gene matches. The CDR3 has 13 residues. DNA for the CDR3: TGTGCCATCAGGGTTAGCGGGAGCCACGAGCAGTACGTC. It encodes CAIRVSGSHEQYV.

This clonotype was seen many times. The chain is built from TRBV19 and TRBJ1-5; 8 bases agree with TRBD1. V trimming: 7 bases; J trimming: 1 base; junction bases outside the gene matches: 6. Germline CDR1 and CDR2: LNHDA and SQIVND (reference sequence). This CDR3 region has 15 residues. The CDR3 loop reads CASNPTGVSNQPQHF. The CDR3 DNA sequence: TGTGCCAGTAACCCGACAGGGGTAAGCAATCAGCCCCAGCATTTT.

At least ten counts were recorded for this clonotype. The chain is built from TRBV24-1 and TRBJ2-7; D gene uncertain. Germline V gene sequence: CDR1 KGHDR, CDR2 SFDVKD. Trimming left V 5 bases short and J 5 bases short, with 9 bases between. The CDR3 is made up of 12 amino acids. The CDR3 sequence is CATSGGTDEQYF. CDR3 sequence (DNA): TGTGCCACCAGTGGGGGAACGGACGAGCAGTACTTC.

In this sample, this clonotype turned up many times. V and J are TRBV7-9 and TRBJ2-7; 11 bases map to TRBD2. Germline CDR1 SEHNR, CDR2 FQNEAQ (reference sequence). The CDR3 consists of 17 residues. The V and J ends lost 4 bases and 1 base, in that order; junction bases with no gene match: 9. The CDR3 protein is CASSWSPGLAGSYEQYF. DNA of the CDR3: TGTGCCAGCAGCTGGAGCCCCGGACTAGCGGGTTCCTACGAGCAGTACTTC.

There are a few counts of this clonotype. The rearrangement uses TRBV21-1 and TRBJ2-7; TRBD1 is the table's D call, not checked against the DNA. TRBV21-1 is assigned pseudogene status. This CDR3 contains 16 residues. CDR3: CASSKGETGLSYEQYV. CDR3 coding DNA: TGTGCCAGCAGCAAAGGGGAGACAGGCTTATCCTACGAGCAGTACGTC.

This clonotype was found many times. The rearrangement links TRBV5-1 to TRBJ2-1; no clear D gene. The V end lost 2 bases, the J end lost 8 bases, and 5 bases lay between the germline ends. The length of the CDR3 is 11 residues. CDR1 and CDR2 (germline): SGHRS, YFSETQ. CDR3 sequence (DNA): TGCGCCAGCAGCTTTCTCTATGAGCAGTTCTTC. Amino acid sequence: CASSFLYEQFF. The full variable domain, its missing parts supplied by reference TRBV5-1 and TRBJ2-1, is KAGVTQTPRYLIKTRGQQVTLSCSPISGHRSVSWYQQTPGQGLQFLFEYFSETQRNKGNFPGRFSGRQFSNSRSEMNVSTLELGDSALYLCASSFLYEQFFGPGTRLTVL.

V gene TRBV19 combines with J gene TRBJ2-5; 7 bases align to TRBD2. The junction had 8 bases not matched to a gene; V was cut back by 5 bases and J by 2 bases. The CDR3 has 15 amino acids. The germline V gene encodes CDR1 LNHDA and CDR2 SQIVND (reference sequence). CDR3: CASSPQRGTQETQYF. CDR3 DNA sequence: TGTGCCAGTAGTCCCCAGCGGGGAACTCAAGAGACCCAGTACTTC.

This clonotype came up many times. The chain is built from TRBV9 and TRBJ2-1, with D hard to call. Germline CDR1 reads SGDLS; CDR2 reads YYNGEE. Trimming left V 0 bases short and J 7 bases short, with 11 bases between. There are 14 residues in the CDR3. In nucleotides, the CDR3 is TGTGCCAGCAGCGTAGAGGCTGTGCGAAATGAGCAGTTCTTC. It is translated as CASSVEAVRNEQFF. The full variable domain, its missing parts supplied by reference TRBV9 and TRBJ2-1, is DSGVTQTPKHLITATGQRVTLRCSPRSGDLSVYWYQQSLDQGLQFLIQYYNGEERAKGNILERFSAQQFPDLHSELNLSSLELGDSALYFCASSVEAVRNEQFFGPGTRLTVL.

There are many counts of this clonotype. This chain links TRBV7-6 with TRBJ2-2; no clear D gene. Deletions cut 3 bases from V and 7 bases from J, with 12 bases between. CDR1 and CDR2 (germline): SGHVS, FNYEAQ. CDR3 length equals 14 residues. CDR3 in amino acids: CASSFDRGNGELFF. DNA for the CDR3: TGTGCCAGCAGCTTTGACCGTGGTAACGGGGAGCTGTTTTTT.

This clonotype was counted between two and nine times. V is TRBV19 and J is TRBJ2-5; D perhaps matches TRBD2 (5 bases). V shed 3 bases and J shed 5 bases, with 10 bases lying between them. Per germline, CDR1 LNHDA and CDR2 SQIVND (reference sequence). CDR3 length: 13 residues. The CDR3 coding sequence is TGTGCCAGTAGTATCGGGGTCTGGGAGACCCAGTACTTC. Protein product: CASSIGVWETQYF. Together with reference TRBV19 and TRBJ2-5, the CDR3 gives the full variable domain: DGGITQSPKYLFRKEGQNVTLSCEQNLNHDAMYWYRQDPGQGLRLIYYSQIVNDFQKGDIAEGYSVSREKKESFPLTVTSAQKNPTAFYLCASSIGVWETQYFGPGTRLLVL.

This clonotype was detected only a few times. CDR3 DNA sequence: TGCGCCAGCAGCCCCACAGGGTCGGTTGGGACCGGGGAGCTGTTTTTT. This sequence encodes CASSPTGSVGTGELFF. V gene TRBV5-1 combines with J gene TRBJ2-2; a possible D gene is TRBD1 (6 bases). Germline lookup yields CDR1 SGHRS and CDR2 YFSETQ. V lost 4 bases and J lost 5, with 18 bases in between. CDR3 length equals 16 residues. Full variable domain (remainder filled in from reference TRBV5-1 and TRBJ2-2): KAGVTQTPRYLIKTRGQQVTLSCSPISGHRSVSWYQQTPGQGLQFLFEYFSETQRNKGNFPGRFSGRQFSNSRSEMNVSTLELGDSALYLCASSPTGSVGTGELFFGEGSRLTVL.

This clonotype was counted ten times or more. This chain uses TRBV14 with TRBJ2-1; TRBD2 matches 9 bases. Germline V CDR1 and CDR2: SGHDN, FVKESK. V lost 0 bases, J lost 5 bases, and 8 bases stayed unmatched. The CDR3 totals 17 residues. The CDR3 bases are TGTGCCAGCAGCCAAGACCCCGCGGGAGGGCCCGACAATGAGCAGTTCTTC. Amino acids: CASSQDPAGGPDNEQFF. The full variable domain, in which reference TRBV14 and TRBJ2-1 provide the parts outside the CDR3, is EAGVTQFPSHSVIEKGQTVTLRCDPISGHDNLYWYRRVMGKEIKFLLHFVKESKQDESGMPNNRFLAERTGGTYSTLKVQPAELEDSGVYFCASSQDPAGGPDNEQFFGPGTRLTVL.

The chain has TRBV18 and TRBJ2-4; D is ambiguous. Germline V gene sequence: CDR1 KGHSH, CDR2 LQKENI. Trimming shortened V by 1 base and J by 5 bases, and 12 bases separated the two germline ends. The CDR3 runs 15 residues. CDR3 in DNA: TGTGCCAGCTCACCACTAAACAGCCCGGAAAACATTCAGTACTTC. Translated: CASSPLNSPENIQYF.

This clonotype was seen ten or more times. This chain connects TRBV10-2 to TRBJ1-2; maybe TRBD1 (6 bases). CDR1 and CDR2 from the germline V gene are WSHSY and SAAADI. CDR3 length: 14 residues. V lost 8 bases, J lost 2 bases, and 15 bases lay in between. CDR3 bases: TGCGCCAGCGGAAAGGGGGGCGCAAACTATGGCTACACCTTC. Its protein is CASGKGGANYGYTF.

This clonotype was counted ten times or more. The chain joins TRBV21-1 to TRBJ2-4. TRBV21-1 is designated a pseudogene. The CDR3 extends over 13 amino acids. CDR3 protein: CASSIIAKNIQYF. The CDR3 coding sequence is TGTGCCAGCAGCATTATAGCCAAAAACATTCAGTACTTC.

CDR3 coding DNA: TGTGCCAGCAGTTTGAATAGGGCCCAGTACTTC. Its protein is CASSLNRAQYF. The chain employs TRBV28 and TRBJ2-5; D gene unclear. The CDR3 runs to 11 residues. Trimming cost V 3 bases and J 9 bases, with 8 bases left between them. CDR1 MDHEN and CDR2 SYDVKM come from the germline V gene.

At least ten counts were recorded for this clonotype. V is TRBV11-3 and J is TRBJ2-6; D is uncertain. The V gene lost 4 bases and the J gene lost 2 bases, with 6 bases spanning the gap. The CDR3 covers 14 residues. Germline V lookup: CDR1 SGHNT, CDR2 YENEEA. The CDR3: CASSSLTGANVLTF. As DNA, the CDR3 is TGTGCCAGCAGCTCCCTTACTGGGGCCAACGTCCTGACTTTC.

This clonotype was counted many times. In DNA, the CDR3 is TGTGCCAGCAGCCACGGGACAGAGAGCACAGATACGCAGTATTTT. Translating it yields CASSHGTESTDTQYF. This sequence joins TRBV11-3 and TRBJ2-3, with 7 positions matching TRBD1. From germline, CDR1 is SGHNT and CDR2 YENEEA. V was pared by 5 bases and J by 0 bases, with 5 bases of the junction left unmatched. The CDR3 is made up of 15 amino acids.

The chain employs TRBV3-1 and TRBJ2-5, with TRBD2 identical over 7 bases. V trimming: 5 bases; J trimming: 4 bases; junction bases outside the gene matches: 10. CDR1 is LGHDT and CDR2 is YNNKEL in the germline V gene (reference sequence). The CDR3 totals 15 residues. The CDR3 DNA is TGTGCCAGCAGCTATCGGAGGGTAGCGGGAGAGACCCAGTACTTC. The encoded protein is CASSYRRVAGETQYF.

This clonotype was seen repeatedly, ten times or more. This rearrangement joins TRBV7-2 to TRBJ1-2, with unresolved D. Deletions cut 3 bases from V and 7 bases from J, with 18 bases between. Germline V gene lookup returns CDR1 SGHTA and CDR2 FQGNSA. This CDR3 spans 15 amino acids. The CDR3 is CASSFRTELRRGYTF. CDR3 nucleotide sequence: TGTGCCAGCAGCTTCCGGACGGAACTTCGACGTGGCTACACCTTC.

The chain uses TRBV7-6 and TRBJ2-2; D is unclear. V shed 3 bases and J shed 0 bases, with 8 bases lying between them. Germline loops: CDR1 SGHVS, CDR2 FNYEAQ. The CDR3 length is 15 residues. The CDR3 protein is CASSLESANTGELFF. The CDR3 nucleotides read TGTGCCAGCAGCTTGGAGTCAGCGAACACCGGGGAGCTGTTTTTT.

This clonotype was observed many times. V is TRBV7-8 and J is TRBJ1-5; D not certain. The CDR3 sequence is 13 residues long. The ends were cut back, 5 bases at V and 6 bases at J, with 11 bases in the middle. CDR1 and CDR2 (germline): SGHVS, FQNEAQ. The CDR3: CASSHTGSQPQHF. CDR3 nucleotide sequence: TGTGCCAGCAGCCATACGGGGTCTCAGCCCCAGCATTTT.

This clonotype was detected many times. The chain has TRBV10-3 and TRBJ1-5; D not certain. This CDR3 has 16 residues. Trimming took off 4 bases at V and 5 bases at J, with 18 bases between the two ends. In germline, CDR1 is ENHRY, CDR2 SYGVKD. CDR3: CAISATVISGYQPQHF. The CDR3 nucleotides read TGTGCCATCAGTGCGACGGTTATCTCGGGGTATCAGCCCCAGCATTTT.

The chain links TRBV29-1 to TRBJ2-3; D call uncertain. The V gene lost 3 bases and the J gene lost 4 bases, with 5 bases spanning the gap. The CDR3 has 11 amino acids. The germline gives CDR1 SQVTM, CDR2 ANQGSEA. As DNA, the CDR3 is TGCAGCGTTGATAGTTCAGATACGCAGTATTTT. It codes for CSVDSSDTQYF.

The J gene is TRBJ2-5, the V gene TRBV7-2; D unclear. The germline CDR1 and CDR2 sequences are SGHTA and FQGNSA. V dropped 4 bases and J dropped 5 bases, with 11 bases sitting between them. CDR3 length equals 13 residues. This CDR3 reads CASSSHLGETQYF. CDR3 coding DNA: TGTGCCAGCAGCTCACACTTGGGGGAGACCCAGTACTTC.

This clonotype has ten or more counts. V and J are TRBV19 and TRBJ2-2, with D perhaps matching TRBD1 (5 bases). V lost 2 bases to trimming and J lost 4 bases, with 8 bases between them. This CDR3 comprises 14 residues. The germline CDR1 and CDR2 sequences are LNHDA and SQIVND (reference sequence). The DNA for the CDR3 is TGTGCCAGTAGTATACAGGGTACCACCGGGGAGCTGTTTTTT. Translated: CASSIQGTTGELFF.